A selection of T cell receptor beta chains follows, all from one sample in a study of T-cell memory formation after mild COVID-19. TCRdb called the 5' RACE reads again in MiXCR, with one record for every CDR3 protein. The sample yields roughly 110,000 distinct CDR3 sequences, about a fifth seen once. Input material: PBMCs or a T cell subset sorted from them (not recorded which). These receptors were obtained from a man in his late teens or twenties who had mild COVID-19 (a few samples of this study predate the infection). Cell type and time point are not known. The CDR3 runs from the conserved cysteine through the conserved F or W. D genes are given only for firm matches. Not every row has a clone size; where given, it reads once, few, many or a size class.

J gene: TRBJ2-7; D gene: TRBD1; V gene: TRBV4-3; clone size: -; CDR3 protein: CASSQDGAGGGEQYF; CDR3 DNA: TGCGCCAGCAGCCAAGATGGGGCAGGGGGTGGTGAGCAGTACTTC
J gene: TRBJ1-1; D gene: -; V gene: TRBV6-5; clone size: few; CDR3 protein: CASRLYKNTEAFF; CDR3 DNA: TGTGCCAGCAGGCTTTATAAGAACACTGAAGCTTTCTTT
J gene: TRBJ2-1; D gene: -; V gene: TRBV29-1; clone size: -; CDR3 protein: CSARGFSYNEQFF; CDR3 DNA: TGCAGCGCAAGGGGTTTCTCCTACAATGAGCAGTTCTTC
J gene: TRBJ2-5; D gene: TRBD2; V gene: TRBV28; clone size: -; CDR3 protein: CASSTSGEETQYF; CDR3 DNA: TGTGCCAGCAGTACTAGCGGGGAAGAGACCCAGTACTTC
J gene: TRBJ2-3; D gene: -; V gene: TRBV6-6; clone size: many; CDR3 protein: CASSPRVRTQYF; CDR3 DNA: TGTGCCAGCAGCCCAAGAGTCCGTACGCAGTATTTT
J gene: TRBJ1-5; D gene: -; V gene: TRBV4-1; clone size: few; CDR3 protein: CASSPRQLGVNQPQHF; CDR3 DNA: TGCGCCAGCAGCCCCAGGCAGTTGGGGGTAAATCAGCCCCAGCATTTT
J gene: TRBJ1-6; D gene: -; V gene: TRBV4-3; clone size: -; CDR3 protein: CASSQAPGEPYNSPLHF; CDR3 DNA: TGCGCCAGCAGCCAAGCCCCCGGGGAGCCCTATAATTCACCCCTCCACTTT
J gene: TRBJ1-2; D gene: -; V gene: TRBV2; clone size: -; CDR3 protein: CASSEAGQMNYGYTF; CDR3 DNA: TGTGCCAGCAGTGAAGCTGGACAGATGAACTATGGCTACACCTTC
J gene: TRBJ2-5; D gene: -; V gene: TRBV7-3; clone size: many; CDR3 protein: CASSAGTQGTQYF; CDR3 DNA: TGTGCCAGCAGCGCGGGGACCCAGGGGACCCAGTACTTC
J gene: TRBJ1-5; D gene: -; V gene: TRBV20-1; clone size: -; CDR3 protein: CSARVTGSNQPQHF; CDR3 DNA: TGCAGTGCTAGGGTGACGGGTAGCAATCAGCCCCAGCATTTT
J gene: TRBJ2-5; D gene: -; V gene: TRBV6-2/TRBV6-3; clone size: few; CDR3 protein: CASSDGRGRTQETQYF; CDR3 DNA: TGTGCCAGCAGCGACGGCCGGGGCCGAACCCAAGAGACCCAGTACTTC
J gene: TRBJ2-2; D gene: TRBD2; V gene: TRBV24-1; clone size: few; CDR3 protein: CATSDGAGTSGGENTGELFF; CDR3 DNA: TGTGCCACCAGTGATGGGGCCGGGACTAGCGGGGGCGAAAACACCGGGGAGCTGTTTTTT
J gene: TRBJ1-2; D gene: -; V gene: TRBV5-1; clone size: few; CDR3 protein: CASSYGGSGYGYTF; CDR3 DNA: TGCGCCAGCAGCTATGGAGGGTCAGGCTATGGCTACACCTTC
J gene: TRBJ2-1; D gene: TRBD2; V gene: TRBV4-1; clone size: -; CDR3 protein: CASRQVGGGVSYNEQFF; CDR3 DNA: TGCGCCAGCAGACAAGTTGGCGGGGGAGTGTCCTACAATGAGCAGTTCTTC
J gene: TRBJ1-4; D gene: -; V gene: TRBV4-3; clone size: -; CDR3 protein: CASSQEGKLFF; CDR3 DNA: TGCGCCAGCAGCCAAGAAGGAAAACTGTTTTTT
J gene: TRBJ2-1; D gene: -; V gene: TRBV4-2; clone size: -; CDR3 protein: CASSQPPRGNEQFF; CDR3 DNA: TGTGCCAGCAGCCAACCCCCCCGAGGCAATGAGCAGTTCTTC
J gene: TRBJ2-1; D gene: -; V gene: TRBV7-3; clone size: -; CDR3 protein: CASSSYGSSYNEQFF; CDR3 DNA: TGTGCCAGCAGCTCCTACGGGAGCTCCTACAATGAGCAGTTCTTC
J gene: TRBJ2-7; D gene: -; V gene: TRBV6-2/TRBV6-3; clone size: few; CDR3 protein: CASGARQNSYEQYF; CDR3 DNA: TGTGCCAGCGGAGCTCGACAAAACTCCTACGAGCAGTACTTC
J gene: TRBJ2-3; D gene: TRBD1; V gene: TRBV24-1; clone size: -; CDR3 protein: CATSDLPGDRGRTDTQYF; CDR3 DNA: TGTGCCACCAGTGATTTGCCAGGCGACAGGGGGCGGACAGATACGCAGTATTTT
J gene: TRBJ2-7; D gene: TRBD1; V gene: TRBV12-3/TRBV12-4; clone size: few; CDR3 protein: CASRDGTGNSYEQYF; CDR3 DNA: TGTGCCAGCAGGGACGGGACAGGAAACTCCTACGAGCAGTACTTC
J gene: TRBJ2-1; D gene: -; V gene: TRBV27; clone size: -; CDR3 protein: CASSLRGAGTYNEQFF; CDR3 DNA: TGTGCCAGCAGTTTAAGAGGGGCGGGTACGTACAATGAGCAGTTCTTC
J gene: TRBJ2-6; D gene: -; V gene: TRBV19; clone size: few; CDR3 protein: CASSILVTGANVLTF; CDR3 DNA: TGTGCCAGTAGTATTCTGGTGACTGGGGCCAACGTCCTGACTTTC
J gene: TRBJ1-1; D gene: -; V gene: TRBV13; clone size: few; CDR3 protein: CASSLPVQEAFF; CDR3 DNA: TGTGCCAGCAGCTTACCGGTACAGGAAGCTTTCTTT
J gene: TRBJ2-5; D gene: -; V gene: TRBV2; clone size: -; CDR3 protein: CASSERQGFGETQYF; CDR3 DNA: TGTGCCAGCAGTGAACGTCAGGGGTTTGGAGAGACCCAGTACTTC
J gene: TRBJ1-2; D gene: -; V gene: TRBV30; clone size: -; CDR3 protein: CAWSVSGYRGYTF; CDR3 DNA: TGTGCCTGGAGTGTGTCCGGGTATCGTGGCTACACCTTC
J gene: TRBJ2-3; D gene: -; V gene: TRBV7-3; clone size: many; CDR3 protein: CASSLTAGLDTQYF; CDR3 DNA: TGTGCCAGCAGCTTAACTGCGGGTTTAGATACGCAGTATTTT
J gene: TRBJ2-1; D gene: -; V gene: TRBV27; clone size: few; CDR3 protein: CASSPAGVTSYNEQFF; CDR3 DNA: TGTGCCAGCAGTCCCGCAGGGGTGACTTCCTACAATGAGCAGTTCTTC
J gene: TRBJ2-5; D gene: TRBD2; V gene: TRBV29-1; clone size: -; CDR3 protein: CSVDPSGGESWWETQYF; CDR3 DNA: TGCAGCGTTGACCCTAGCGGGGGGGAAAGTTGGTGGGAGACCCAGTACTTC
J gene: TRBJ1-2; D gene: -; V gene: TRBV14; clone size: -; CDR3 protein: CASSQDPFNYGYTF; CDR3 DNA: TGTGCCAGCAGCCAAGATCCCTTTAACTATGGCTACACCTTC
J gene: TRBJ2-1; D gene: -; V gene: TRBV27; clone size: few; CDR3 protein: CASSLEGPSDEQFF; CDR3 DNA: TGTGCCAGCAGTTTAGAGGGCCCTTCCGATGAGCAGTTCTTC
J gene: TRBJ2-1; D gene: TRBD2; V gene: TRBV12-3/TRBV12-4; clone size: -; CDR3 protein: CASSGAGVEQFF; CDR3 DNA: TGTGCCAGCAGTGGGGCGGGGGTGGAGCAGTTCTTC
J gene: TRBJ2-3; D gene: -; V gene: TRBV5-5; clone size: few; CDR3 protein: CASSLWGPDTQYF; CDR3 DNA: TGTGCCAGCAGCTTGTGGGGGCCAGATACGCAGTATTTT
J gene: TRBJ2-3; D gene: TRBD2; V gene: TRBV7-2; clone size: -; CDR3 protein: CASSLAHPAGGTTDTQYF; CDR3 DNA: TGTGCCAGCAGCTTAGCACATCCGGCGGGGGGGACCACAGATACGCAGTATTTT
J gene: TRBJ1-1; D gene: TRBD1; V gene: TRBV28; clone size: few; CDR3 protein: CATLGTGNTEAFF; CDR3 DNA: TGTGCCACTCTCGGGACAGGGAACACTGAAGCTTTCTTT
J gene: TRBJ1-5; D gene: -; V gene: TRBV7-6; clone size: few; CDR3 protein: CASSLRGGYHQPQHF; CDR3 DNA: TGTGCCAGCAGCTTACGGGGAGGGTATCATCAGCCCCAGCATTTT
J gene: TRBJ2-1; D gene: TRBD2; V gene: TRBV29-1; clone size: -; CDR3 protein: CSVVGTTNNEQFF; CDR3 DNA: TGCAGCGTTGTGGGGACTACAAACAATGAGCAGTTCTTC
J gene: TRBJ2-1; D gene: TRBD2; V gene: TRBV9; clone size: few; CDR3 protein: CASSGTGLAGIIEQFF; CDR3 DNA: TGTGCCAGCAGCGGGACGGGACTAGCGGGGATAATTGAGCAGTTCTTC
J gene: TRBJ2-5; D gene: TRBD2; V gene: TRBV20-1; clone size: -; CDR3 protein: CSALLAGRQETQYF; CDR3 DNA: TGCAGTGCTTTACTAGCGGGCCGACAAGAGACCCAGTACTTC
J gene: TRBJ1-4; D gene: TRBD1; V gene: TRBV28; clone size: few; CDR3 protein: CASSSSRDRAGREKLFF; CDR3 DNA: TGTGCCAGCAGTTCGTCCCGGGACAGGGCGGGTCGTGAAAAACTGTTTTTT